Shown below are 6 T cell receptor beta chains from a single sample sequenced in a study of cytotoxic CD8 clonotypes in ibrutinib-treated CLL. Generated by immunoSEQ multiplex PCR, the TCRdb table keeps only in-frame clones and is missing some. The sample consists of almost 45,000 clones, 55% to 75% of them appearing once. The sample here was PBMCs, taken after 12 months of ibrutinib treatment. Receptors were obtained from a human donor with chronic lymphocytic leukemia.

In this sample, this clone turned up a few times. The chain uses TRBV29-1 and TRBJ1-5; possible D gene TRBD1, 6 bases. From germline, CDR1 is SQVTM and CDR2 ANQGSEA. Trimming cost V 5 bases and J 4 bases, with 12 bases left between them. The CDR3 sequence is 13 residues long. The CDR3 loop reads CSVQIQGNQPQHF. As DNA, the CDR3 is TGCAGCGTTCAAATACAGGGAAATCAGCCCCAGCATTTT. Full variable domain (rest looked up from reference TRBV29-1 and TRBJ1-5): SAVISQKPSRDICQRGTSLTIQCQVDSQVTMMFWYRQQPGQSLTLIATANQGSEATYESGFVIDKFPISRPNLTFSTLTVSNMSPEDSSIYLCSVQIQGNQPQHFGDGTRLSIL.

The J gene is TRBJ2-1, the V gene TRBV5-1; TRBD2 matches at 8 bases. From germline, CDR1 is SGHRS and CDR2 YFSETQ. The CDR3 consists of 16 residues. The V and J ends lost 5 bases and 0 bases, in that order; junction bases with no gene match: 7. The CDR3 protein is CASRISGSSSYNEQFF. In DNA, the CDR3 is TGCGCCAGCAGAATAAGCGGGAGTTCCTCCTACAATGAGCAGTTCTTC.

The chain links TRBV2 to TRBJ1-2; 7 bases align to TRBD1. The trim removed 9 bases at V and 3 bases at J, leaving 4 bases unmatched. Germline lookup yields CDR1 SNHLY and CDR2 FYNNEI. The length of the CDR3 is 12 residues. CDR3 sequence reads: CARNTGDYGYTF. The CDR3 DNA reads TGTGCCAGGAACACAGGGGACTATGGCTACACCTTC.

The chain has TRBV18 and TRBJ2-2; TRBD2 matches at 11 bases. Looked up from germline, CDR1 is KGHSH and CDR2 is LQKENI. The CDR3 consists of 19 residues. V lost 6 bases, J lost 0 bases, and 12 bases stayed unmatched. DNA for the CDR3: TGTGCCAGCTCCCTCGAACAAACGGGACTAGCGGCGAACACCGGGGAGCTGTTTTTT. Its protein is CASSLEQTGLAANTGELFF.

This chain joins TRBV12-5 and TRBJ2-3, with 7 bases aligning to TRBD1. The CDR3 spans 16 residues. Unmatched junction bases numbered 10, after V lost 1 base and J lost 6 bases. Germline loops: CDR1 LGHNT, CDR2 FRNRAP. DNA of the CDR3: TGTGCTAGTGGTTTGGGACAGGGATACTCGATGGATACGCAGTATTTT. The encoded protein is CASGLGQGYSMDTQYF. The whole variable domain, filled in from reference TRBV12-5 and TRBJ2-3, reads DARVTQTPRHKVTEMGQEVTMRCQPILGHNTVFWYRQTMMQGLELLAYFRNRAPLDDSGMPKDRFSAEMPDATLATLKIQPSEPRDSAVYFCASGLGQGYSMDTQYFGPGTRLTVL.

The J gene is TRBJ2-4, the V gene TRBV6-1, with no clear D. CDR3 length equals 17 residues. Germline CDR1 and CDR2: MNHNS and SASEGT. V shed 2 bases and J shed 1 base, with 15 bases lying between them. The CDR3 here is CASSEMAPVLAKNIQYF. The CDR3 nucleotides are TGTGCCAGCAGTGAAATGGCCCCAGTCCTGGCCAAAAACATTCAGTACTTC.